This T cell receptor beta chain derives from a study of beta chain features in type 1 diabetes. Study observations and caveats: Shorter TCRB CDR3s, moderately but significantly so, were found in Type 1 diabetes patients in all four CD4+ subsets. Type 1 diabetes patients showed fewer insertions and more deletions at VDJ junctions.

Every bit of the isolated RNA underwent reverse transcription, so sequencing read expressed TCRB transcripts. The table came from immunoSEQ multiplex PCR; TCRdb's copy has only in-frame clones and leaves some out. The data hold 300,000 to 400,000 clones, with about 14% observed a single time. About this clone itself: The antigen is not known.

The germline gives CDR1 KGHSH, CDR2 LQKENI. V shed 8 bases and J 2 bases; nucleotides not matched to a gene: 3. The CDR3 extends over 13 amino acids. This sequence was found in a woman between 18 and 29 years old with type 1 diabetes. Sequenced material: naive CD4+ T cells from blood. The V call is TRBV18, the J call TRBJ2-5; 9 bases line up with TRBD1. CDR3 DNA sequence: TGTGCCAGCCGGACAGGGGCACAAGAGACCCAGTACTTC. It yields the protein CASRTGAQETQYF.